Listed below are T cell receptor beta chains from one sample, sequenced in a study of blood T cell repertoires in COVID-19. This table comes from immunoSEQ multiplex PCR, and its TCRdb copy is limited to in-frame clones, with some not included. This sample carries roughly 55,000 clones, roughly 87% of them seen once, and the ten largest clones take about 2%. The sequenced sample was peripheral blood. These receptors were obtained from a woman aged 55 to 70 with acute or convalescent COVID-19. Both conserved end residues are part of each CDR3. A D gene is named only where the DNA matches it firmly. For some rows the clone size is stated as once, few or many, or as a class when expanded; others skip it.

NA	TRBV19	TRBJ2-4	NA	CASSERRLAKNIQYF	TGTGCCAGCTCGGAACGGAGACTAGCCAAAAACATTCAGTACTTC
NA	TRBV28	TRBJ1-2	NA	CASSLSGGNYGYTF	TGTGCCAGCAGTTTATCGGGGGGCAACTATGGCTACACCTTC
NA	TRBV2	TRBJ1-1	NA	CASTLLRGEGAFF	TGTGCCAGCACTCTCCTCAGGGGCGAAGGGGCTTTCTTT
NA	TRBV29-1	TRBJ1-1	TRBD1	CSALTRDSALTEAFF	TGCAGCGCCTTGACACGGGACAGTGCACTCACTGAAGCTTTCTTT
once	TRBV6-5	TRBJ1-6	NA	CASSYSEGNSPLHF	TGTGCCAGCAGTTACTCCGAGGGTAATTCACCCCTCCACTTT
NA	TRBV30	TRBJ1-3	NA	CAWSPTGGNTIYF	TGTGCCTGGAGCCCGACGGGTGGAAACACCATATATTTT
NA	TRBV6-6	TRBJ2-7	NA	CASTKRDTYEQYF	TGTGCCAGCACCAAACGGGACACCTACGAGCAGTACTTC
few	TRBV3-1/TRBV3-2	TRBJ2-5	TRBD2	CASSRAGVQETQYF	TGTGCCAGCAGCCGAGCGGGAGTTCAAGAGACCCAGTACTTC
NA	TRBV29-1	TRBJ1-2	TRBD1	CSVDRGPGYGYTF	TGCAGCGTTGACAGGGGGCCAGGCTATGGCTACACCTTC
NA	TRBV28	TRBJ2-5	TRBD2	CASSISTSGRETQYF	TGTGCCAGCTCTATATCGACTAGCGGGAGGGAGACCCAGTACTTC
NA	TRBV5-1	TRBJ2-6	TRBD1	CASSFFYSGQGAPGANVLTF	TGCGCCAGCAGCTTCTTTTACTCGGGACAGGGGGCGCCCGGGGCCAACGTCCTGACTTTC
NA	TRBV5-4	TRBJ1-2	TRBD1	CASSGGGQGIGYTF	TGTGCCAGCAGCGGGGGGGGACAGGGCATCGGCTACACCTTC
NA	TRBV7-9	TRBJ2-2	TRBD2	CASSGRLASRGELFF	TGTGCCAGCAGCGGCAGACTAGCTTCACGCGGGGAGCTGTTTTTT
NA	TRBV27	TRBJ1-1	NA	CATRGQGNTEAFF	TGTGCCACCAGAGGGCAGGGAAATACTGAAGCTTTCTTT
NA	TRBV10-3	TRBJ2-1	TRBD2	CAISLTSGGDSSYNEQFF	TGTGCCATCAGCCTGACTAGCGGGGGCGACAGCTCCTACAATGAGCAGTTCTTC
NA	TRBV11-2	TRBJ2-7	TRBD2	CASSWTSGGTSYEQYF	TGTGCCAGCAGCTGGACTAGCGGGGGGACCTCCTACGAGCAGTACTTC
few	TRBV12-3/TRBV12-4	TRBJ2-2	NA	CASSSTGELFF	TGTGCCAGCAGTTCAACCGGGGAGCTGTTTTTT
NA	TRBV28	TRBJ2-1	NA	CASSLRLGYNEQFF	TGTGCCAGCAGTTTAAGGCTAGGATACAATGAGCAGTTCTTC
once	TRBV4-1	TRBJ2-7	TRBD1	CASSQDRDGEQYF	TGCGCCAGCAGCCAGGACAGGGACGGGGAGCAGTACTTC
NA	TRBV11-1	TRBJ2-3	TRBD2	CASSLEGAGVTDTQYF	TGTGCCAGCAGCTTAGAAGGGGCGGGGGTCACAGATACGCAGTATTTT
NA	TRBV18	TRBJ1-4	TRBD1	CASSSAYGTVSNEKLFF	TGTGCCAGCTCATCTGCTTATGGGACAGTGTCAAATGAAAAACTGTTTTTT
NA	TRBV7-3	TRBJ1-5	NA	CASSLGPQQPQHF	TGTGCCAGCAGCTTAGGGCCCCAGCAGCCCCAGCATTTT
once	TRBV5-1	TRBJ2-7	NA	CASSGAGEQYF	TGCGCCAGCAGCGGGGCGGGAGAGCAGTACTTC
NA	TRBV28	TRBJ2-7	TRBD1	CASSFGQGYEQYF	TGTGCCAGCAGCTTCGGACAGGGCTACGAGCAGTACTTC
NA	TRBV3-1/TRBV3-2	TRBJ1-2	TRBD1	CASSRTAGTGIYGYTF	TGTGCCAGCAGCCGAACGGCCGGGACAGGGATCTATGGCTACACCTTC
NA	TRBV11-2	TRBJ2-7	TRBD2	CASSSSGRRSYEQYF	TGTGCCAGCAGCTCTAGCGGGAGGCGCTCCTACGAGCAGTACTTC